One sample yielded the 4 T cell receptor beta chains listed below, sequenced in a study of cytomegalovirus exposure and HLA in healthy donors (dated by TCRdb to the late 2010s). Library preparation employed the immunoSEQ multiplex PCR assay. For the multiplex PCR, a mixture combining 60 forward primers for TCR Vbeta segments and 13 reverse primers for TCR Jbeta segments was used. TCRdb's version of the immuneACCESS table is confined to in-frame rearrangements and falls short of the full clone set. An unresolved V gene accounts for under half of the shortfall where checked; the remainder is of unknown origin. The sample includes more than 140,000 clones, with roughly 74% observed a single time. About 3.1% of the sample is in the top ten clones. Sequenced: PBMCs. The receptors come from a man aged 40-55 years in good health and CMV-seronegative.

This clone was detected only once. The V call is TRBV9, the J call TRBJ2-7; 8 bases are a match to TRBD1. Germline V CDR1 and CDR2: SGDLS, YYNGEE. The CDR3 is 16 residues long. V shed 3 bases and J 1 base; nucleotides not matched to a gene: 9. CDR3 amino acids: CASSARTGLRSYEQYF. The DNA for the CDR3 is TGTGCCAGCAGCGCCAGGACAGGGTTACGTTCCTACGAGCAGTACTTC.

The rearrangement joins TRBV12-5 to TRBJ2-2, with a weak D call TRBD1 (6 bases). The germline V gene encodes CDR1 LGHNT and CDR2 FRNRAP. V was trimmed by 8 bases and J by 4 bases, leaving 20 bases between them. The CDR3 runs 16 residues. This CDR3 reads CASRRGTGIGTGELFF. The DNA of the CDR3 is TGTGCTAGTCGAAGGGGAACAGGGATCGGCACCGGGGAGCTGTTTTTT.

CDR3 nucleotide sequence: TGCGCCAGCAGCTTGCGAACAGGGGGTGTAATGAACACTGAAGCTTTCTTT. This gives the protein CASSLRTGGVMNTEAFF. V usage is TRBV5-1 and J usage is TRBJ1-1; 8 bases match TRBD1. V gave up 1 base and J gave up 0 bases; unmatched junction bases: 8. The germline V gene encodes CDR1 SGHRS and CDR2 YFSETQ. There are 17 residues in the CDR3.

The rearrangement links TRBV15 to TRBJ2-7; D is unresolved. Trimming took 3 bases from V and 2 from J, leaving 17 bases between them. The CDR3 sequence is 16 residues long. Per the germline V gene, CDR1 is LNHNV and CDR2 is YYDKDF (reference sequence). The CDR3 bases are TGTGCCACCAGCAGTAGTGGTGGTAACAGCCCCTACGAGCAGTACTTC. Its protein is CATSSSGGNSPYEQYF.